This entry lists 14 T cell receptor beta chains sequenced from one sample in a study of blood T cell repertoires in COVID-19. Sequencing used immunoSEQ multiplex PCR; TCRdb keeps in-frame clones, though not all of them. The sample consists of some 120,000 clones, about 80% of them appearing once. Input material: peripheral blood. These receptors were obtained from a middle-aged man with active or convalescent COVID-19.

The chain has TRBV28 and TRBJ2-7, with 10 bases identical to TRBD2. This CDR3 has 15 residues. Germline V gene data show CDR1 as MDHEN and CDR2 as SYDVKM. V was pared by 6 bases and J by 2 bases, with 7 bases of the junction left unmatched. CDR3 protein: CASRRSSGRAYEQYF. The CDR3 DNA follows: TGTGCCAGCAGGCGATCTAGCGGGAGAGCCTACGAGCAGTACTTC.

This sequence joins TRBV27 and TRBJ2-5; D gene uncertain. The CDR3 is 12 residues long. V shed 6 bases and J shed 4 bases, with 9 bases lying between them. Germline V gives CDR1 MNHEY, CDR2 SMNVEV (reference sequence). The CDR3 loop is CASSLFPETQYF. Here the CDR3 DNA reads TGTGCCAGCAGCCTCTTTCCAGAGACCCAGTACTTC.

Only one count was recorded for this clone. For the CDR3, the DNA is TGCGCCAGCAGCCGGGCAGTCGAGGGTGAAAAACTGTTTTTT. It encodes CASSRAVEGEKLFF. The genes are TRBV4-1 and TRBJ1-4; no clear D gene. This CDR3 contains 14 residues. V was shortened by 4 bases and J by 7 bases, with 13 bases between the two germline ends. Germline CDR1 MGHRA, CDR2 YSYEKL.

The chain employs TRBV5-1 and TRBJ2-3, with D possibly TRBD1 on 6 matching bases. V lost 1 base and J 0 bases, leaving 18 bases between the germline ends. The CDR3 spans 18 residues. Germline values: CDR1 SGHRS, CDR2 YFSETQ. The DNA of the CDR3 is TGCGCCAGCAGCTTGCTAGGGGGAGTGGATGTTAGCACAGATACGCAGTATTTT. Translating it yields CASSLLGGVDVSTDTQYF.

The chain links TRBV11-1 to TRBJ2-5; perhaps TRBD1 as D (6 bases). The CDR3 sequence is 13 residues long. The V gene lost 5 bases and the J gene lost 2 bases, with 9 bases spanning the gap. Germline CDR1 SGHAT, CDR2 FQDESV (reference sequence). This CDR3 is CASSVGTQETQYF. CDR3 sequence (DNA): TGTGCCAGCAGCGTCGGGACACAAGAGACCCAGTACTTC.

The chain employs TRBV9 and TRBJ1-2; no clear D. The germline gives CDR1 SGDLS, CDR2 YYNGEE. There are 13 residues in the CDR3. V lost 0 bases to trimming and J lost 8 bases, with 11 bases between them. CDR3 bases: TGTGCCAGCAGCGTAGCTGAAGGGAGAGGCTACACCTTC. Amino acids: CASSVAEGRGYTF.

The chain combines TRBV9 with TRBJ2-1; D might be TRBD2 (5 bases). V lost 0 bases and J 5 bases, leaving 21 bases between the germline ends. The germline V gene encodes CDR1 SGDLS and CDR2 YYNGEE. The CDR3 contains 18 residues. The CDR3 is CASSVAPRGPSRDNEQFF. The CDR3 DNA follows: TGTGCCAGCAGCGTAGCTCCCAGAGGGCCTTCGAGGGACAATGAGCAGTTCTTC.

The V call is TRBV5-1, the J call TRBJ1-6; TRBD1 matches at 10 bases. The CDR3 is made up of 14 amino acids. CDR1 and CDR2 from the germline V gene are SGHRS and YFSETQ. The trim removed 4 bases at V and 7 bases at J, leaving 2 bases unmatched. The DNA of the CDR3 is TGCGCCAGCAGCCGGGACAGGGGAAATTCACCCCTCCACTTT. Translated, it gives CASSRDRGNSPLHF.

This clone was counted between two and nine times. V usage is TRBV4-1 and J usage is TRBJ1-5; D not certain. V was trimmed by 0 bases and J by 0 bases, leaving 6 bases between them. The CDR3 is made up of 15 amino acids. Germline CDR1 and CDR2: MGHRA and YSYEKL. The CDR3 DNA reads TGCGCCAGCAGCCAAGATCTTTATAGCAATCAGCCCCAGCATTTT. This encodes CASSQDLYSNQPQHF.

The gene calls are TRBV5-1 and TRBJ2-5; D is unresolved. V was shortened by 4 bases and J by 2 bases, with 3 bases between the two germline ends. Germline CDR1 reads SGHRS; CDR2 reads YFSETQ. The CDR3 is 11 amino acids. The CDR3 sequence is CASSTQETQYF. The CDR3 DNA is TGCGCCAGCAGCACACAAGAGACCCAGTACTTC.

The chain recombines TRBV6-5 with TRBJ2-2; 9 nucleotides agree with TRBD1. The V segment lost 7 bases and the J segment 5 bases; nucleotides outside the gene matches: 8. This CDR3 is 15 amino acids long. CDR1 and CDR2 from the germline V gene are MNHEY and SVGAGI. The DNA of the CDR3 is TGTGCCAGCACCCCCCGGGGACAGGGTACCGGGGAGCTGTTTTTT. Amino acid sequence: CASTPRGQGTGELFF.

CDR3 nucleotide sequence: TGTGCCAGCAGTTCCAGGGTACGCTCTGGAAACACCATATATTTT. Protein product: CASSSRVRSGNTIYF. This chain links TRBV28 with TRBJ1-3; possible D gene TRBD1, 5 bases. CDR1 and CDR2 (germline): MDHEN, SYDVKM. The CDR3 extends over 15 amino acids. Trimming left V 4 bases short and J 0 bases short, with 10 bases between.

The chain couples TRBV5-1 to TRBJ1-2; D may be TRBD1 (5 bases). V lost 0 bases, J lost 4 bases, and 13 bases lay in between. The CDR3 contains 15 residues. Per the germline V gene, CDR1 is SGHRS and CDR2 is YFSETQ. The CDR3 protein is CASSLEGKEGYGYTF. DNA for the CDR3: TGCGCCAGCAGCTTGGAGGGGAAGGAAGGCTATGGCTACACCTTC.

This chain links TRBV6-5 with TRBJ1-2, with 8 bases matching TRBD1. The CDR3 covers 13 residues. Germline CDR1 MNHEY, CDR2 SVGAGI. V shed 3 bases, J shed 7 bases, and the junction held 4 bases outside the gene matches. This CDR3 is CASSYQGASGYTF. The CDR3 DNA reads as TGTGCCAGCAGTTATCAGGGGGCAAGTGGCTACACCTTC.